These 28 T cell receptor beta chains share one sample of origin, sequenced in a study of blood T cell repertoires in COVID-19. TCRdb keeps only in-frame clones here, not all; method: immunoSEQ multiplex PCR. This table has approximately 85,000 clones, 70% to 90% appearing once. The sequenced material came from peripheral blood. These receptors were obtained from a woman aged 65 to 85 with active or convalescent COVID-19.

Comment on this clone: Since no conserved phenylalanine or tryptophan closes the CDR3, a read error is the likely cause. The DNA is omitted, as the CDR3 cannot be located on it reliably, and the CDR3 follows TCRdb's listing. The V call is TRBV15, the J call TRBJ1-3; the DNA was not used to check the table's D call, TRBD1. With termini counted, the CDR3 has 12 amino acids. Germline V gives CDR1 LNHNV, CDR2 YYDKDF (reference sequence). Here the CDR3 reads CATSLVRGPLFI.

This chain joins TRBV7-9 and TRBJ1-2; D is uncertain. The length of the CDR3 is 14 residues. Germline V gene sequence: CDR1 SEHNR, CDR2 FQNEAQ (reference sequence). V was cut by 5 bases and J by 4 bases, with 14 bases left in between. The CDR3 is CASSPGEGGYGYTF. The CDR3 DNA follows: TGTGCCAGCAGCCCCGGGGAGGGAGGCTATGGCTACACCTTC.

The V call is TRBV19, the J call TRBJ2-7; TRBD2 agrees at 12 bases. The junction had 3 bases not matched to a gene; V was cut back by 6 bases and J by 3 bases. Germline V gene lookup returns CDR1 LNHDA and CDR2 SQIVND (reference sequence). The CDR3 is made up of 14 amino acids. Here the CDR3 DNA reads TGTGCCAGTAGGAGGACTAGCGGGGACTACGAGCAGTACTTC. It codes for CASRRTSGDYEQYF.

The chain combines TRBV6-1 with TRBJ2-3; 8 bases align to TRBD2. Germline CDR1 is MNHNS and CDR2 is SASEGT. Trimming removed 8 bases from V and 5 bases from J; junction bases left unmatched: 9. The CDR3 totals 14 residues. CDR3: CASGTSRSEDTQYF. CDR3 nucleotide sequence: TGTGCCAGCGGGACTAGTCGCTCTGAAGATACGCAGTATTTT.

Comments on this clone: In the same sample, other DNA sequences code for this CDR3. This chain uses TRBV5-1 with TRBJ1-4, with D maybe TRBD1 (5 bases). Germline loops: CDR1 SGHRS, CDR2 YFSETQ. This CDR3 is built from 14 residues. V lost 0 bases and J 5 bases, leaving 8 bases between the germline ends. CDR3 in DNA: TGCGCCAGCAGCTTGGCTGGGGCCAATGAAAAACTGTTTTTT. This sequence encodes CASSLAGANEKLFF.

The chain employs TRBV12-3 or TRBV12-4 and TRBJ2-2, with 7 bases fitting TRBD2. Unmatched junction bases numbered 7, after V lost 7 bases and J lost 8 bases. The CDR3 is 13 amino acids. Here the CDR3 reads CASNRDYAGELFF. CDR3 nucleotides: TGTGCCAGCAACCGGGACTATGCGGGGGAGCTGTTTTTT.

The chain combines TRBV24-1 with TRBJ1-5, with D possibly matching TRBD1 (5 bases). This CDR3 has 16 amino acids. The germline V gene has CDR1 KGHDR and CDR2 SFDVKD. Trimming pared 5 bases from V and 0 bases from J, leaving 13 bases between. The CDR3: CATSARGGYSNQPQHF. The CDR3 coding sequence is TGTGCCACCAGTGCAAGGGGTGGTTATAGCAATCAGCCCCAGCATTTT.

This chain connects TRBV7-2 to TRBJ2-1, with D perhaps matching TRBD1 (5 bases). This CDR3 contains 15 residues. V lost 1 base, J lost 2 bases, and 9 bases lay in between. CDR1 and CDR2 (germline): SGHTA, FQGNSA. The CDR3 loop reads CASSLVRAPYNEQFF. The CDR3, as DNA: TGTGCCAGCAGCTTAGTCAGGGCCCCCTACAATGAGCAGTTCTTC.

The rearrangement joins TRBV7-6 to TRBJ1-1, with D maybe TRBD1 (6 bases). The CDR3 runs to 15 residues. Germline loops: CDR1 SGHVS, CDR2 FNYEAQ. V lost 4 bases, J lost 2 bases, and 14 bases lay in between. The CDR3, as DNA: TGTGCCAGCAGCTCCCTTGCCAGGGGTAACACTGAAGCTTTCTTT. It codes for CASSSLARGNTEAFF.

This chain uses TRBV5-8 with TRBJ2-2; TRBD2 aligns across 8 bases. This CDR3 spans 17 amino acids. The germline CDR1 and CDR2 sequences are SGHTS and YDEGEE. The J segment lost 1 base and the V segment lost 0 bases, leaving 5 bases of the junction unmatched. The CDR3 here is CASSLEAGAGNTGELFF. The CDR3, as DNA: TGTGCCAGCAGCTTGGAAGCGGGGGCAGGGAACACCGGGGAGCTGTTTTTT.

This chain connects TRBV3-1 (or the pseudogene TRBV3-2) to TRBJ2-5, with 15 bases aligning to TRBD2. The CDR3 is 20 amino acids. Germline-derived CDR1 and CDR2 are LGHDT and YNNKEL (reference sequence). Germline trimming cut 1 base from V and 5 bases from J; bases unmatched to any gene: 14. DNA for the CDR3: TGTGCCAGCAGCCAAGGTCCCTCGGGCGGACTAGCGGGGGGGCTTGAGACCCAGTACTTC. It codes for CASSQGPSGGLAGGLETQYF.

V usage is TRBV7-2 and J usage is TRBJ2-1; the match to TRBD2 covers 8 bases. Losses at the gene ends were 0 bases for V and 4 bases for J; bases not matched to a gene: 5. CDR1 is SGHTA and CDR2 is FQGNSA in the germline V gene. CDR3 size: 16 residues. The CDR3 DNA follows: TGTGCCAGCAGCTTAGCCCCCAGCGGGGGTTACAATGAGCAGTTCTTC. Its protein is CASSLAPSGGYNEQFF.

CDR3 sequence reads: CASSSNTDTQYF. CDR3 DNA: TGCGCCAGCAGCTCAAACACAGATACGCAGTATTTT. The gene calls are TRBV5-1 and TRBJ2-3; D gene unclear. CDR1 and CDR2 (germline): SGHRS, YFSETQ. Between the trimmed V and J ends, which lost 3 bases and 2 bases, there was a span of 4 bases. The CDR3 runs 12 residues.

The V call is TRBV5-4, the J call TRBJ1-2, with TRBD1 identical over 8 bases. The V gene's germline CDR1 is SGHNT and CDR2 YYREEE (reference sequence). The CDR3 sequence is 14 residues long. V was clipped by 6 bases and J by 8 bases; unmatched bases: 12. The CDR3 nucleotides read TGTGCCAGCACCCCGGACAGGGCTTCGTACGGCTACACCTTC. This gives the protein CASTPDRASYGYTF. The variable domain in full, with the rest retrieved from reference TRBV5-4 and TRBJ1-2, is ETGVTQSPTHLIKTRGQQVTLRCSSQSGHNTVSWYQQALGQGPQFIFQYYREEENGRGNFPPRFSGLQFPNYSSELNVNALELDDSALYLCASTPDRASYGYTFGSGTRLTVV.

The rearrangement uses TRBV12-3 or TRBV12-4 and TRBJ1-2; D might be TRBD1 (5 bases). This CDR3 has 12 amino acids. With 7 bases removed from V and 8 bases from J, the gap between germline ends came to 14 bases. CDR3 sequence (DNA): TGTGCCAGCACCACGGGGGAGGGGGGCTACACCTTC. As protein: CASTTGEGGYTF.

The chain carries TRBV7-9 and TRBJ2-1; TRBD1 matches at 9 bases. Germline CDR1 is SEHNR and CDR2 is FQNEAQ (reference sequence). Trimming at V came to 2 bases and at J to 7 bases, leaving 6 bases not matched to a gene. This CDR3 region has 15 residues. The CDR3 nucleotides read TGTGCCAGCAGCTTATCCTCGACAGGGGGAAATGAGCAGTTCTTC. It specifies CASSLSSTGGNEQFF.

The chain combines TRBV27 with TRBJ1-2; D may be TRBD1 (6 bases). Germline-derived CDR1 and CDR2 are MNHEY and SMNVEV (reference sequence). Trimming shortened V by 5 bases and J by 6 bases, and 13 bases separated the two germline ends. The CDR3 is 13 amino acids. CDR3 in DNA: TGTGCCAGCAGTACCCGACCAGGGGATGGCTACACCTTC. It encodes CASSTRPGDGYTF.

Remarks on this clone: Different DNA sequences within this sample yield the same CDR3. The CDR3 DNA reads as TGTGCCAGCTCACCACTCCGGACGGGGGAGACCCAGTACTTC. Its protein is CASSPLRTGETQYF. V is TRBV18 and J is TRBJ2-5, with a tentative D call TRBD2 (5 bases). The germline V gene has CDR1 KGHSH and CDR2 LQKENI. Trimming cost V 1 base and J 5 bases, with 11 bases left between them. This CDR3 has 14 residues.

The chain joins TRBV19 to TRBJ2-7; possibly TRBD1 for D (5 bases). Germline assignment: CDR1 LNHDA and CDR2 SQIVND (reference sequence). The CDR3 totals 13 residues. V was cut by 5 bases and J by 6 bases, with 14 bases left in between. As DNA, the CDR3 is TGTGCCAGTAGTGTCATCAGGGAAGCCGAGCAGTACTTC. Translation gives CASSVIREAEQYF.

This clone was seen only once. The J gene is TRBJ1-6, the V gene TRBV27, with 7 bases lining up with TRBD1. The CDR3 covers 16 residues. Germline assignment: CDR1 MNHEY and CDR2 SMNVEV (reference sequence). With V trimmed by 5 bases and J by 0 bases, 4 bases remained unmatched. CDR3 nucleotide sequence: TGTGCCAGCAGTAGACAGGGAAACTCCTATAATTCACCCCTCCACTTT. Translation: CASSRQGNSYNSPLHF.

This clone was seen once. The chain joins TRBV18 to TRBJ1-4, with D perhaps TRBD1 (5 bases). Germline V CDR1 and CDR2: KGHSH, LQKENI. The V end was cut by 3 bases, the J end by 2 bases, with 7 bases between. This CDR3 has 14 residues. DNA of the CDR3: TGTGCCAGCTCACCGGGGCGGACTAATGAAAAACTGTTTTTT. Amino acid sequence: CASSPGRTNEKLFF.

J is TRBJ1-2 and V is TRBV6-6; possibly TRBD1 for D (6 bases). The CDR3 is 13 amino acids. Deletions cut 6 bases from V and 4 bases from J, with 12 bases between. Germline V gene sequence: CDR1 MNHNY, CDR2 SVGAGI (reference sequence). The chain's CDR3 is CASSPRGSYGYTF. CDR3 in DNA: TGTGCCAGCAGCCCCAGGGGCAGCTATGGCTACACCTTC.

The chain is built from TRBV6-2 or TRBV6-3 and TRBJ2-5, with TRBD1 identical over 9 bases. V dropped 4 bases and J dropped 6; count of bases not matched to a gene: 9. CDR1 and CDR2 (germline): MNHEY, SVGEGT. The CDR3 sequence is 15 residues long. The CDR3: CASSLLDRGIQTQYF. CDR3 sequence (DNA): TGTGCCAGCAGTTTGTTGGACAGGGGAATACAGACCCAGTACTTC.

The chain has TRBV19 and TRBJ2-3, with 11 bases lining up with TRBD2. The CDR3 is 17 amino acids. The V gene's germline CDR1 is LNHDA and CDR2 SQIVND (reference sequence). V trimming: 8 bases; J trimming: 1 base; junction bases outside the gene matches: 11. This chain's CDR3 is CASASGGLVGGTDTQYF. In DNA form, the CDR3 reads TGTGCCAGTGCTAGCGGGGGGCTCGTTGGGGGCACAGATACGCAGTATTTT.

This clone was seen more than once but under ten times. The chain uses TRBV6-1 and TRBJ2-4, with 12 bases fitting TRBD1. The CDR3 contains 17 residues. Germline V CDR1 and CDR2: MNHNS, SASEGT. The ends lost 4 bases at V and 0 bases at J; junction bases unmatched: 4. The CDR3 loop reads CASSAGTGGSAKNIQYF. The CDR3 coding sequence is TGTGCCAGCAGTGCGGGGACAGGGGGCTCAGCCAAAAACATTCAGTACTTC.

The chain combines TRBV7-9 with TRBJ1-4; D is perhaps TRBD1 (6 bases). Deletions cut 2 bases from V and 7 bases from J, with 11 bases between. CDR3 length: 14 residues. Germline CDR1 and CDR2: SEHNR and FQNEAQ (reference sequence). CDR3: CASSLTTGSEKLFF. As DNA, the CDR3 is TGTGCCAGCAGCTTAACGACAGGATCTGAAAAACTGTTTTTT.

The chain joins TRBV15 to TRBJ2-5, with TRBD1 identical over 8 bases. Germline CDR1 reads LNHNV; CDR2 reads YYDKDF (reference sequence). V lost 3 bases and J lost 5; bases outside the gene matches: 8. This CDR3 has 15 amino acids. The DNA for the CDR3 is TGTGCCACCAGCAGCCTCTTCGACAGGGGTGAGACCCAGTACTTC. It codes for CATSSLFDRGETQYF.

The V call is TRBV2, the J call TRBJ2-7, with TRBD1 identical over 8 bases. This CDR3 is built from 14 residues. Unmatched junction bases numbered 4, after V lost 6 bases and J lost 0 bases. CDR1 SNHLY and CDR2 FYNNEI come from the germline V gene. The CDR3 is CASRRDRNSYEQYF. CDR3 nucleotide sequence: TGTGCCAGCAGGAGGGACAGGAACTCCTACGAGCAGTACTTC.